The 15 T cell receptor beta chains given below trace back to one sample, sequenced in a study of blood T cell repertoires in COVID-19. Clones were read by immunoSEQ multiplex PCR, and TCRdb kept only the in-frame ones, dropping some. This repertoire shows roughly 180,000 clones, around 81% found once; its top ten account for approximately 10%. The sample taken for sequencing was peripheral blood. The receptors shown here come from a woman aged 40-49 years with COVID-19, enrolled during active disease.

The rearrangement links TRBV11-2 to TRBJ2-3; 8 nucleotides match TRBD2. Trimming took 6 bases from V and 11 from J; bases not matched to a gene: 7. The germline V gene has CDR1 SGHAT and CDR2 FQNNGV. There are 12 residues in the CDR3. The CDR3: CASRRTSRGQYF. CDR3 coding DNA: TGTGCCAGCAGACGGACTAGCCGGGGGCAGTATTTT. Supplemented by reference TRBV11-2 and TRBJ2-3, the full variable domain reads EAGVAQSPRYKIIEKRQSVAFWCNPISGHATLYWYQQILGQGPKLLIQFQNNGVVDDSQLPKDRFSAERLKGVDSTLKIQPAKLEDSAVYLCASRRTSRGQYFGPGTRLTVL.

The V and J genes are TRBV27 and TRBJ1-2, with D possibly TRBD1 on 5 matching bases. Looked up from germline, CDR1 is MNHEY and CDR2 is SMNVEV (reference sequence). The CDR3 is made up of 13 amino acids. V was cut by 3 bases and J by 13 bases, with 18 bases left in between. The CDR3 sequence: CASSLTASSPSTF. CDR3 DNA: TGTGCCAGCAGTTTGACAGCCTCTAGTCCTTCCACCTTC.

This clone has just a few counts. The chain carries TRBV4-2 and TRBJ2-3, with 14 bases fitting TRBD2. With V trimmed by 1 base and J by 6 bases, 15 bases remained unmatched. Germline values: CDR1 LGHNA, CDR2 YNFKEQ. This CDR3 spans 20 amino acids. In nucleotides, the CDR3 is TGTGCCAGCAGCCAAGTTGGACCGGGACTAGCGGGGGCCCCTCAGGATACGCAGTATTTT. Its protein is CASSQVGPGLAGAPQDTQYF.

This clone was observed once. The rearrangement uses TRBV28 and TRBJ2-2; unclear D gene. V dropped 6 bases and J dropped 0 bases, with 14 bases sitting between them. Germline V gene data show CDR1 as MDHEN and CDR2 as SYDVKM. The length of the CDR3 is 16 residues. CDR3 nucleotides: TGTGCCAGCAGGACTTCCGGCTTGGCGAACACCGGGGAGCTGTTTTTT. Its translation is CASRTSGLANTGELFF.

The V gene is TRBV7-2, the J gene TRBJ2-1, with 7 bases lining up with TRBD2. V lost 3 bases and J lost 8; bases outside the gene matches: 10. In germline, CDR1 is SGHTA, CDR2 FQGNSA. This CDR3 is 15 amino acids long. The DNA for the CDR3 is TGTGCCAGCAGCTTTGCGGGACTACCAGGCTATGAGCAGTTCTTC. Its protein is CASSFAGLPGYEQFF.

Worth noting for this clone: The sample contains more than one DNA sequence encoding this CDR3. The DNA of the CDR3 is TGTGCCTGGAGTGTAGGGGGGGGTACAGATACGCAGTATTTT. It is translated as CAWSVGGGTDTQYF. The V call is TRBV30, the J call TRBJ2-3, with D possibly matching TRBD2 (7 bases). Germline V CDR1 and CDR2: GTSNPN, SVGIG (reference sequence). This CDR3 is 14 amino acids long. V lost 0 bases and J 3 bases, leaving 10 bases between the germline ends. Combining the CDR3 with reference TRBV30 and TRBJ2-3 gives the whole variable domain SQTIHQWPATLVQPVGSPLSLECTVEGTSNPNLYWYRQAAGRGLQLLFYSVGIGQISSEVPQNLSASRPQDRQFILSSKKLLLSDSGFYLCAWSVGGGTDTQYFGPGTRLTVL.

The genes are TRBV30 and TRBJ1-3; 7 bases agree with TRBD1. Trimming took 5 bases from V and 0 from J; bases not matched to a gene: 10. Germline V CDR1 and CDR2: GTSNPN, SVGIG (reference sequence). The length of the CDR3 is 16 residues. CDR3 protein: CAWRTSGQPSGNTIYF. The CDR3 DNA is TGTGCCTGGCGAACCTCGGGACAGCCCTCTGGAAACACCATATATTTT.

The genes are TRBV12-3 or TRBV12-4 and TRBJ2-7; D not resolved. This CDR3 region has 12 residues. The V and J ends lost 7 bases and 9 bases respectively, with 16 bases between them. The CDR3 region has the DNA TGTGCCAGCACCTCGTTCTTACGAGCGCAGTACTTC. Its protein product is CASTSFLRAQYF.

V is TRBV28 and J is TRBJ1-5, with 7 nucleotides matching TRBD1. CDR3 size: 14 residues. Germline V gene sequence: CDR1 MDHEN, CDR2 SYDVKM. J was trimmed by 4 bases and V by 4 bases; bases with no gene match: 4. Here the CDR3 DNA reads TGTGCCAGCAGTTACCCAGGGGGGAATCAGCCCCAGCATTTT. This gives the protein CASSYPGGNQPQHF.

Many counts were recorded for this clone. The CDR3 is CASSRTLQETQYF. The CDR3 nucleotides are TGTGCCAGCAGCCGGACACTCCAAGAGACCCAGTACTTC. The V and J genes are TRBV14 and TRBJ2-5; the D gene is possibly TRBD1 (5 bases). Germline V gene sequence: CDR1 SGHDN, CDR2 FVKESK. The CDR3 is 13 residues long. Trimming pared 4 bases from V and 1 base from J, leaving 7 bases between.

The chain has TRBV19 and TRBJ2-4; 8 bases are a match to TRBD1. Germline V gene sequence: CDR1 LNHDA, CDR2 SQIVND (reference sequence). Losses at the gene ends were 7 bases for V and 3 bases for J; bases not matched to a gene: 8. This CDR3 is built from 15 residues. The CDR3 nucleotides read TGTGCCAGTACGACGACAGGGGAAGGCAAAAACATTCAGTACTTC. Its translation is CASTTTGEGKNIQYF.

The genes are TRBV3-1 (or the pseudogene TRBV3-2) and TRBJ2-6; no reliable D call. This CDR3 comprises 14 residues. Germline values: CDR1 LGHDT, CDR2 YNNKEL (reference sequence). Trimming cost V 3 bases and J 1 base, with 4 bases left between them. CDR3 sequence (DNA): TGTGCCAGCAGCCATATATCTGGGGCCAACGTCCTGACTTTC. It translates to CASSHISGANVLTF.

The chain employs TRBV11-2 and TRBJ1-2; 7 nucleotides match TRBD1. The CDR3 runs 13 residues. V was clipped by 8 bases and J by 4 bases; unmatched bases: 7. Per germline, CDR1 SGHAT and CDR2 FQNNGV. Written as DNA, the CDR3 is TGTGCCAGCGGAGAAGGGGGCGCCTATGGCTACACCTTC. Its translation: CASGEGGAYGYTF.

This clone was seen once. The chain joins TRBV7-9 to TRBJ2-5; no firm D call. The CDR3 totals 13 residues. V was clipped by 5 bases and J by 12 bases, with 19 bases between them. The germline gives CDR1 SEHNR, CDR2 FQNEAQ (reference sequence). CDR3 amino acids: CASSPVAADEEYF. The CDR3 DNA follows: TGTGCCAGCAGCCCGGTGGCGGCCGACGAAGAGTACTTC. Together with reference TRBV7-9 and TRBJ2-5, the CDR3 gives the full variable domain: DTGVSQNPRHKITKRGQNVTFRCDPISEHNRLYWYRQTLGQGPEFLTYFQNEAQLEKSRLLSDRFSAERPKGSFSTLEIQRTEQGDSAMYLCASSPVAADEEYFGPGTRLLVL.

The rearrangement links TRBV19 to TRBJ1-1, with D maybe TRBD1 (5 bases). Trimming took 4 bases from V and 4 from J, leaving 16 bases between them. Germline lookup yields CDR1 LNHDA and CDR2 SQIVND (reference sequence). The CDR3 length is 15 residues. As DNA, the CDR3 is TGTGCCAGTAGTACCGCAGCCGCGGGGGGCACTGAAGCTTTCTTT. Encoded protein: CASSTAAAGGTEAFF.